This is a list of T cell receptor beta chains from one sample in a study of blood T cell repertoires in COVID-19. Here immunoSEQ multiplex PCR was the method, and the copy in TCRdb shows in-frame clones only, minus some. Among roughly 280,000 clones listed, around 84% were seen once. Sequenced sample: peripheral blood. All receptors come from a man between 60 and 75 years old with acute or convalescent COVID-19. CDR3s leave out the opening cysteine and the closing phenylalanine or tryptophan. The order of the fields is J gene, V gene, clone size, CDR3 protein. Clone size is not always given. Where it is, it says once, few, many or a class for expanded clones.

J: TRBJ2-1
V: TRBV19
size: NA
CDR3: ASTALGQGREQF

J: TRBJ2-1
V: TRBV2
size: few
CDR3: ASNPQTAYNEQF

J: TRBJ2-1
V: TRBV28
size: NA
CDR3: ASSPTSLFQGEQF

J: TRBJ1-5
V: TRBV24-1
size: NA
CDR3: ATSAGGRSNQPQH

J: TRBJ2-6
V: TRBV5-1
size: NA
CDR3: ASSLEGQVISGANVLT

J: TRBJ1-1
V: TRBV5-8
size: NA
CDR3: ASSLDRNTEAF

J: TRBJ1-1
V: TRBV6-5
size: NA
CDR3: ASSPTRTEAF

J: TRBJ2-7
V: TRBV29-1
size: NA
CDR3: SGRAGPYEQY

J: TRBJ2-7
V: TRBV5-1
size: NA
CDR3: ASSGQSYEQY

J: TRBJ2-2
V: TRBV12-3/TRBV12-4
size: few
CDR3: ASSFRNTGELF

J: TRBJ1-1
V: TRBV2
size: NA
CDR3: ASSGDENTEAF

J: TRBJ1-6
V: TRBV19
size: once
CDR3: ASRVDRGDSPLH

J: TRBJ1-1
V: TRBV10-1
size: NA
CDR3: ASSSLPRGEGTEAF

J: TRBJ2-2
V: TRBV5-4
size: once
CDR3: ASSPESLSGRTGELF

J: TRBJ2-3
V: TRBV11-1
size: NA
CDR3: ASSPKGQSDTQY

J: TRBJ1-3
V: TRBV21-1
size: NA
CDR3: ASSKVSGEASGNTIY

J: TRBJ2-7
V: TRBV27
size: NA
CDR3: ASSEGTGVTYEQY

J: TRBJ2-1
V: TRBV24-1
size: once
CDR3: ATSGALAGGPNEQF

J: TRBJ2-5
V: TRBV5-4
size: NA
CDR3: ASSSWGTSETQY

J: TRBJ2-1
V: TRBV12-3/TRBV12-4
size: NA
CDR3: ASTTSGEQF

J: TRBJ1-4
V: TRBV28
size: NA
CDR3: ASSIPQGATNEKLF

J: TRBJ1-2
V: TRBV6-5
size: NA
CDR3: ASSRQGAIYGYT

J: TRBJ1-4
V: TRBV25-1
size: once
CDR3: ASSEYLVLATNEKLF

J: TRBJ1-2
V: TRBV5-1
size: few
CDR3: ASSPQGENYGYT

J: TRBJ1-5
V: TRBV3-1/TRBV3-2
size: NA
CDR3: ASSDTWEGNQPQH

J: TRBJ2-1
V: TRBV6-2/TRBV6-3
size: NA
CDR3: ASSYLLVGASNEQF

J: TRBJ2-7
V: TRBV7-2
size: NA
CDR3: ASSLEAGEWEQY

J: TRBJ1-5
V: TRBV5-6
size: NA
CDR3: ASSLAYGQPQH

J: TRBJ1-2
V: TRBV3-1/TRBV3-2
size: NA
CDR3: ASSHRTGGNYGYT

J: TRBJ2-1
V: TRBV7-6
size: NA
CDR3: ASSLRDRPVHNEQF

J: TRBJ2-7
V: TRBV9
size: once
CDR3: ASSVAWDRTYEQY

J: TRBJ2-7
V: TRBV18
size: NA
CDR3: ASSPRTGGYASYEQY

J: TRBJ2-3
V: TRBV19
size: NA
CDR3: ASRRLAGLDTQY

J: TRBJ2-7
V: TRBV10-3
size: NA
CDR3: ATSFGGAGRDGEQY

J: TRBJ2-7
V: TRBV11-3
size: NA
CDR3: ASSLAREREQY

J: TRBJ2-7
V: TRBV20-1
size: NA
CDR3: SASNKGDEQY

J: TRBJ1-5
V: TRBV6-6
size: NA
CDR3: ASSWDFTQH

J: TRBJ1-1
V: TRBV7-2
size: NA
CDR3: ASSHIGQAQGTEAF

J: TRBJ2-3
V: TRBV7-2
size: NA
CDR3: ASSFDYQSTDTQY

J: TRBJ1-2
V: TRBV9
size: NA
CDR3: ASSVRDNLSGGYT

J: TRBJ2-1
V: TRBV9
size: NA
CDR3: ASSVGSGRAGGDEQF

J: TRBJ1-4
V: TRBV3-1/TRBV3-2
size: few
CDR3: ASSQGTGRGITNEKLF

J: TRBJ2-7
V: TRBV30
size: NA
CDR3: AWSVYLGLAGDEQY

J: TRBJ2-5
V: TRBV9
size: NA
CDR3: ASSASAGTGNIGETQY

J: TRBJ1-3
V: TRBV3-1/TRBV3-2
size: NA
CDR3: ASSHLVSGGNTIY